A selection of T cell receptor beta chains follows, all from one sample in a study of shared clonotypes between healthy human individuals. Clones were read by immunoSEQ multiplex PCR, and TCRdb kept only the in-frame ones, dropping some. Of over a million clones listed, roughly 95% are singletons. Specimen: naive CD4+ T cells sorted from blood. All receptors derive from a man aged 25 to 40 in good health. Both conserved end residues are part of each CDR3. A D gene is named only where the DNA matches it firmly. Where a row states a size, it is once, few, many or the class of an expanded clone; other rows omit it.

j_gene: TRBJ2-7; v_gene: TRBV4-1; abundance: NA; d_gene: NA; CDR3aa: CASSQGARGSEQYF; CDR3nt: TGCGCCAGCAGCCAAGGTGCTCGGGGTTCCGAGCAGTACTTC
j_gene: TRBJ2-1; v_gene: TRBV5-1; abundance: NA; d_gene: TRBD2; CDR3aa: CASSDLADNEQFF; CDR3nt: TGCGCCAGCAGCGATCTAGCGGACAATGAGCAGTTCTTC
j_gene: TRBJ2-2; v_gene: TRBV11-2; abundance: NA; d_gene: NA; CDR3aa: CASRSQVGDTGELFF; CDR3nt: TGTGCCAGCAGGAGTCAGGTGGGAGACACCGGGGAGCTGTTTTTT
j_gene: TRBJ2-3; v_gene: TRBV11-2; abundance: NA; d_gene: TRBD2; CDR3aa: CASSLTSVTSTDTQYF; CDR3nt: TGTGCCAGCAGCTTGACTAGCGTTACTAGCACAGATACGCAGTATTTT
j_gene: TRBJ2-1; v_gene: TRBV27; abundance: NA; d_gene: TRBD2; CDR3aa: CASSSPGLAGSYNEQFF; CDR3nt: TGTGCCAGCAGTTCCCCTGGACTAGCGGGTTCCTACAATGAGCAGTTCTTC
j_gene: TRBJ2-7; v_gene: TRBV9; abundance: NA; d_gene: TRBD2; CDR3aa: CASSVVGEGAYEQYF; CDR3nt: TGTGCCAGCAGCGTAGTAGGGGAGGGAGCCTACGAGCAGTACTTC
j_gene: TRBJ2-7; v_gene: TRBV6-4; abundance: once; d_gene: NA; CDR3aa: CASSERIPLVRLIEQYF; CDR3nt: TGTGCCAGCAGTGAGAGGATCCCACTAGTCAGGCTGATCGAGCAGTACTTC
j_gene: TRBJ1-4; v_gene: TRBV5-1; abundance: NA; d_gene: NA; CDR3aa: CASSLGGDQLFF; CDR3nt: TGCGCCAGCAGCTTAGGTGGGGACCAACTGTTTTTT
j_gene: TRBJ2-1; v_gene: TRBV9; abundance: NA; d_gene: TRBD2; CDR3aa: CASSGLAGWYNEQFF; CDR3nt: TGTGCCAGCAGCGGACTAGCGGGATGGTACAATGAGCAGTTCTTC
j_gene: TRBJ2-7; v_gene: TRBV9; abundance: NA; d_gene: NA; CDR3aa: CASSVDGGPYEQYF; CDR3nt: TGTGCCAGCAGCGTAGACGGCGGTCCCTACGAGCAGTACTTC
j_gene: TRBJ1-3; v_gene: TRBV9; abundance: once; d_gene: NA; CDR3aa: CASSVELRQGTNSGNTIYF; CDR3nt: TGTGCCAGCAGCGTAGAATTACGGCAGGGGACCAACTCTGGAAACACCATATATTTT
j_gene: TRBJ2-1; v_gene: TRBV28; abundance: NA; d_gene: TRBD2; CDR3aa: CASRSTPSGVTYNEQFF; CDR3nt: TGTGCCAGCAGATCCACGCCTAGCGGGGTTACCTACAATGAGCAGTTCTTC
j_gene: TRBJ1-4; v_gene: TRBV18; abundance: NA; d_gene: NA; CDR3aa: CASSPDGNEKLFF; CDR3nt: TGTGCCAGCTCACCCGACGGGAATGAAAAACTGTTTTTT
j_gene: TRBJ2-2; v_gene: TRBV5-4; abundance: NA; d_gene: TRBD1; CDR3aa: CASTQDRAGELFF; CDR3nt: TGTGCCAGCACCCAAGACAGGGCCGGGGAGCTGTTTTTT
j_gene: TRBJ2-7; v_gene: TRBV28; abundance: NA; d_gene: TRBD1; CDR3aa: CASSGTGLDEQYF; CDR3nt: TGTGCCAGCTCCGGGACAGGGCTCGACGAGCAGTACTTC
j_gene: TRBJ2-7; v_gene: TRBV9; abundance: NA; d_gene: NA; CDR3aa: CASSVDGRVDSYEQYF; CDR3nt: TGTGCCAGCAGCGTAGACGGTAGGGTTGACTCCTACGAGCAGTACTTC
j_gene: TRBJ1-5; v_gene: TRBV28; abundance: NA; d_gene: NA; CDR3aa: CASSFLFLRDWNQPQHF; CDR3nt: TGTGCCAGCAGTTTTCTTTTTCTCAGGGATTGGAATCAGCCCCAGCATTTT
j_gene: TRBJ1-2; v_gene: TRBV29-1; abundance: NA; d_gene: TRBD1; CDR3aa: CSVAQGVGYGYTF; CDR3nt: TGCAGCGTTGCCCAGGGGGTGGGGTATGGCTACACCTTC
j_gene: TRBJ1-2; v_gene: TRBV28; abundance: NA; d_gene: NA; CDR3aa: CASRLGPANYGYTF; CDR3nt: TGTGCCAGCCGTTTAGGCCCAGCTAACTATGGCTACACCTTC